What follows describes a single T cell receptor beta chain. The ends lost 2 bases at V and 0 bases at J; junction bases unmatched: 7. CDR3 length equals 17 residues. The germline gives CDR1 KGHSH, CDR2 LQKENI. Clones were sequenced by immunoSEQ multiplex PCR, and TCRdb holds only the in-frame ones, with some missing. The sample records about 380,000 clones, around 93% being singletons. This entry is derived from a study of shared T cell receptors in the human thymus. The V gene is TRBV18, the J gene TRBJ2-1; 7 bases are a match to TRBD1. Sequenced input: thymocytes. This receptor was identified in a human donor. CDR3 loop: CASSPGTGTVSYNEQFF. The CDR3 DNA follows: TGTGCCAGCTCACCAGGAACCGGGACAGTCTCCTACAATGAGCAGTTCTTC. Full variable domain (remainder filled in from reference TRBV18 and TRBJ2-1): NAGVMQNPRHLVRRRGQEARLRCSPMKGHSHVYWYRQLPEEGLKFMVYLQKENIIDESGMPKERFSAEFPKEGPSILRIQQVVRGDSAAYFCASSPGTGTVSYNEQFFGPGTRLTVL.